This TCR beta chain was documented in a study of OX40 agonist ivuxolimab in advanced cancers. TCRdb's copy holds only in-frame clones and misses some; the assay was immunoSEQ multiplex PCR. The repertoire consists of 84,000 or so clones, with 94% occurring once and the leading ten covering approximately 10%. Germline lookup yields CDR1 SGDLS and CDR2 YYNGEE. The CDR3 covers 19 residues. With 1 base clipped from V and 0 bases from J, the junction kept 13 bases outside the gene matches. Any history of autoimmune disease or systemic immunosuppression disqualified patients. The clonotype was recovered from an adult with an advanced solid tumor such as melanoma, head and neck, liver or kidney cancer. The sequencing here drew on CD4+ or CD8+ T cells sorted from blood, taken in a trial of the OX40 agonist ivuxolimab. The chain employs TRBV9 and TRBJ1-3; 7 positions agree with TRBD1. DNA of the CDR3: TGTGCCAGCAGCGTATACGGACAGGCTCATACCCTCTCTGGAAACACCATATATTTT. This sequence encodes CASSVYGQAHTLSGNTIYF. The entire variable domain, with the rest obtained from reference TRBV9 and TRBJ1-3, is as follows: DSGVTQTPKHLITATGQRVTLRCSPRSGDLSVYWYQQSLDQGLQFLIQYYNGEERAKGNILERFSAQQFPDLHSELNLSSLELGDSALYFCASSVYGQAHTLSGNTIYFGEGSWLTVV.